This TCR beta chain was captured in a study of T cell repertoires in cytomegalovirus infection. Study information: Through public TCR beta signatures, both CMV infection and matching HLA type were indicated.

V shed 3 bases and J 5 bases; nucleotides not matched to a gene: 3. The germline V gene encodes CDR1 ENHRY and CDR2 SYGVKD. The CDR3 length is 13 residues. Points on this clonotype: Its antigen is as yet unknown.

Each CDR3 protein is one row after TCRdb ran MiXCR on the reads. The sample holds some 350,000 distinct CDR3 sequences; approximately 18% are singletons and the top ten take about 10%. Study-level findings and limits: Cumulative public TCR beta family frequency identified carriers of CMV plus the relevant HLA. CMV-specific TCR beta clonotypes restricted by HLA-C dominated the ex vivo response.

The source is a human donor in good health (CMV status not recorded). Some clones in this sample may be carry-over from other donors' samples. Material for sequencing was PBMCs. The V gene is TRBV10-3, the J gene TRBJ2-5; 7 nucleotides align to TRBD1. The CDR3 DNA follows: TGTGCCATCAGTGACAGGGGGTTGGAGACCCAGTACTTC. Protein sequence: CAISDRGLETQYF.